A selection of T cell receptor delta chains follows, all from one sample in a study of delta chains in infants with herpesvirus infections. TCRdb used CATT to re-call clones from the RT-PCR reads. The table lists 2,000 to 3,000 delta-chain clones, about 40% of them singletons, with about 4.9% in the top ten. The sequencing here drew on peripheral blood, taken at time point 4 of longitudinal follow-up. The origin of the receptors is a human donor who was a Ugandan infant, either HIV-exposed or HIV-unexposed (not recorded which). CDR3s include the opening cysteine and the closing phenylalanine or tryptophan. The order of the fields is J gene, D gene, clone size, V gene, CDR3 DNA, CDR3 protein. A D gene is named only where the DNA matches it firmly. Expanded clones get a size class; other rows say once, few or many, or leave the size out.

J gene: TRDJ1; D gene: TRDD3; clone size: NA; V gene: TRAV29/DV5; CDR3 DNA: TGTGCAGCAAGCGAGGTACGAGCGGGATACGCAACCGATAAACTCATCTTT; CDR3 protein: CAASEVRAGYATDKLIF
J gene: TRDJ1; D gene: NA; clone size: medium-sized; V gene: TRDV2; CDR3 DNA: TGTGCCTGTGACACCTTGGCTGGGGATCGAAGAACCGATAAACTCATCTTT; CDR3 protein: CACDTLAGDRRTDKLIF
J gene: TRDJ3; D gene: NA; clone size: NA; V gene: TRDV2; CDR3 DNA: TGTGCCTGTGACACCGGGGATTCCCGCTCCTGGGACACCCGACAGATGTTTTTC; CDR3 protein: CACDTGDSRSWDTRQMFF
J gene: TRDJ2; D gene: TRDD3; clone size: medium-sized; V gene: TRDV2; CDR3 DNA: TGTGCCTGTGACCCTGTACTGGGGGGGGAAGCTTTGACAGCACAACTCTTCTTT; CDR3 protein: CACDPVLGGEALTAQLFF
J gene: TRDJ1; D gene: TRDD3; clone size: NA; V gene: TRDV1; CDR3 DNA: TGTGCTCTTGGGGAACCACATTTAGTAAAGGCCTTTCCGTACTGGGGGGCTTTGAATTTAAGGTACACCGATAAACTCATCTTT; CDR3 protein: CALGEPHLVKAFPYWGALNLRYTDKLIF
J gene: TRDJ3; D gene: TRDD3; clone size: large; V gene: TRDV2; CDR3 DNA: TGTGCCTGTGACACCACTGGGGGAACCTGGGACACCCGACAGATGTTTTTC; CDR3 protein: CACDTTGGTWDTRQMFF
J gene: TRDJ1; D gene: NA; clone size: few; V gene: TRDV1; CDR3 DNA: TGTGCTCTTCACGTAGGAGCTATCCATAAACTCATCTTT; CDR3 protein: CALHVGAIHKLIF
J gene: TRDJ1; D gene: TRDD3; clone size: NA; V gene: TRDV2; CDR3 DNA: TGTGCCTGTGACCCACTGGGGGAACCAAATAAACTCATCTTT; CDR3 protein: CACDPLGEPNKLIF
J gene: TRDJ1; D gene: NA; clone size: NA; V gene: TRAV38-2/DV8; CDR3 DNA: TGTGCTTATAGGAGCGCGGGGGGGCTCTCCGATAAACTCATCTTT; CDR3 protein: CAYRSAGGLSDKLIF
J gene: TRDJ1; D gene: TRDD3; clone size: NA; V gene: TRAV23/DV6; CDR3 DNA: TGTGCAGCAAGCATATCGGTACTGGGGGACGGGCGGGGTAACACCGATAAACTCATCTTT; CDR3 protein: CAASISVLGDGRGNTDKLIF
J gene: TRDJ3; D gene: NA; clone size: medium-sized; V gene: TRDV2; CDR3 DNA: TGTGCCTGTGACACCTATAGCTCCTGGGACACCCGACAGATGTTTTTC; CDR3 protein: CACDTYSSWDTRQMFF
J gene: TRDJ2; D gene: TRDD3; clone size: NA; V gene: TRDV2; CDR3 DNA: TGTGCCTGTGACACTTGGGGGACCTCGACAGCACAACTCTTCTTT; CDR3 protein: CACDTWGTSTAQLFF
J gene: TRDJ1; D gene: NA; clone size: NA; V gene: TRDV1; CDR3 DNA: TGTGCTCTTGGGGAAGATGAGAGTCGGCTTGGCAACACCGATAAACTCATCTTT; CDR3 protein: CALGEDESRLGNTDKLIF
J gene: TRDJ1; D gene: TRDD3; clone size: NA; V gene: TRDV1; CDR3 DNA: TGTGCTCTTGGGGTTACTCTTCACGCCTGTACTGGGGGATACGCAAACGATAAACTCATCTTT; CDR3 protein: CALGVTLHACTGGYANDKLIF
J gene: TRDJ1; D gene: NA; clone size: NA; V gene: TRDV3; CDR3 DNA: TGTGCCACACCTCCCGGGGGTCCGGGGGACTACACCGATAAACTCATCTTT; CDR3 protein: CATPPGGPGDYTDKLIF
J gene: TRDJ3; D gene: TRDD3; clone size: NA; V gene: TRDV2; CDR3 DNA: TGTGCCTGTGACAGTACTGGGGGATACTCCTGGGACACCCGACAGATGTTTTTC; CDR3 protein: CACDSTGGYSWDTRQMFF
J gene: TRDJ1; D gene: TRDD3; clone size: NA; V gene: TRDV2; CDR3 DNA: TGTGCCTGTTTTCCACTGGGGGATAGTTCGTACACCGATAAACTCATCTTT; CDR3 protein: CACFPLGDSSYTDKLIF
J gene: TRDJ1; D gene: TRDD3; clone size: medium-sized; V gene: TRDV1; CDR3 DNA: TGTGCTCTTGGGGAACCTACTAACTGGGGGTTTGCCGATAAACTCATCTTT; CDR3 protein: CALGEPTNWGFADKLIF
J gene: TRDJ3; D gene: TRDD3; clone size: NA; V gene: TRDV2; CDR3 DNA: TGTGCCTGTGACCCGATTCTGGGGGATACGCTGTGGGACACCCGACAGATGTTTTTC; CDR3 protein: CACDPILGDTLWDTRQMFF
J gene: TRDJ1; D gene: TRDD3; clone size: few; V gene: TRDV2; CDR3 DNA: TGTGCCTGTGACACCGTAGGGGATACGCTGGGGGGTAAACTCATCTTT; CDR3 protein: CACDTVGDTLGGKLIF
J gene: TRDJ1; D gene: NA; clone size: NA; V gene: TRDV1; CDR3 DNA: TGTGCTCTTGGGGAACTGGGGGGAGACACCGATAAACTCATCTTT; CDR3 protein: CALGELGGDTDKLIF
J gene: TRDJ3; D gene: TRDD3; clone size: few; V gene: TRDV2; CDR3 DNA: TGTGCCTGTGACAGTAGCGCTGGGGGCCGGGGCTCCTGGGACACCCGACAGATGTTTTTC; CDR3 protein: CACDSSAGGRGSWDTRQMFF
J gene: TRDJ1; D gene: TRDD2; clone size: few; V gene: TRDV2; CDR3 DNA: TGTGCCTGTGACTCTCTTAACGGCGCCTTCCTAGAAACGATGACGGACACCGATAAACTCATCTTT; CDR3 protein: CACDSLNGAFLETMTDTDKLIF
J gene: TRDJ1; D gene: NA; clone size: NA; V gene: TRDV3; CDR3 DNA: TGTGCCTTTCCGGGGTCGGCTGGGGCATTCATCTTT; CDR3 protein: CAFPGSAGAFIF
J gene: TRDJ1; D gene: TRDD3; clone size: NA; V gene: TRDV2; CDR3 DNA: TGTGCCTGTGACGGGGTAGCCGCCGGGGGATACAAGCGTACCGATAAACTCATCTTT; CDR3 protein: CACDGVAAGGYKRTDKLIF
J gene: TRDJ1; D gene: TRDD3; clone size: NA; V gene: TRDV2; CDR3 DNA: TGTGCCTGTTACCCAGCCGGTACTGGGGGAGAGTACACCGATAAACTCATCTTT; CDR3 protein: CACYPAGTGGEYTDKLIF